Shown below are 26 T cell receptor beta chains from a single sample sequenced in a study of T-cell memory formation after mild COVID-19 (dated by TCRdb to 2020 to 2022). The library was prepared using 5' RACE. Sequenced on an Illumina NovaSeq 6000. The raw public reads went through TCRdb reprocessing: fastp at Q25, MiXCR clone calling, in-frame beta chains kept. Every distinct CDR3 protein forms one entry, paired with its most common genes and DNA. Counted in this sample were almost 550,000 distinct CDR3 sequences; approximately 20% of them appeared once. In total, the top ten clones hold under 15% of the sample. The sequencing input was PBMCs or a T cell subset sorted from them (not recorded which). These receptors originate from an adult woman who had mild COVID-19 (a few samples of this study predate the infection). The sample titles of this study are shuffled in the database, so cell type and time point are left out; the donor was told from shared clones.

The chain couples TRBV5-1 to TRBJ1-2; no firm D call. The CDR3 has 11 amino acids. The germline V gene encodes CDR1 SGHRS and CDR2 YFSETQ. V shed 2 bases and J shed 6 bases, with 5 bases lying between them. CDR3 bases: TGCGCCAGCAGCTTTGGGGATGGCTACACCTTC. Translation: CASSFGDGYTF.

This clonotype was detected a few times. The V and J genes are TRBV10-3 and TRBJ1-1; maybe TRBD1 (6 bases). The CDR3 has 15 residues. Germline V gene lookup returns CDR1 ENHRY and CDR2 SYGVKD. Trimming took 0 bases from V and 4 from J, leaving 12 bases between them. In nucleotides, the CDR3 is TGTGCCATCAGTGAGTCGAACAGGGCAGGCACTGAAGCTTTCTTT. This sequence encodes CAISESNRAGTEAFF.

The chain joins TRBV25-1 to TRBJ1-1, with 8 bases that match TRBD1. The trim removed 1 base at V and 1 base at J, leaving 2 bases unmatched. The CDR3 runs to 15 residues. From germline, CDR1 is MGHDK and CDR2 SYGVNS. CDR3 in amino acids: CASSESGTGNTEAFF. In DNA, the CDR3 is TGTGCCAGCAGTGAATCAGGGACAGGGAACACTGAAGCTTTCTTT.

The chain employs TRBV7-6 and TRBJ2-3; tentatively, D is TRBD1 (5 bases). The CDR3 is 12 amino acids. Germline CDR1 is SGHVS and CDR2 is FNYEAQ. V was shortened by 0 bases and J by 14 bases, with 12 bases between the two germline ends. In nucleotides, the CDR3 is TGTGCCAGCAGCTTAGCGGGCAGGGTCACGTATTTT. Protein product: CASSLAGRVTYF.

V gene TRBV6-1 combines with J gene TRBJ1-1; D is perhaps TRBD1 (5 bases). Germline assignment: CDR1 MNHNS and CDR2 SASEGT. V was clipped by 7 bases and J by 0 bases, with 9 bases between them. The CDR3 length is 13 residues. CDR3: CASKLTVNTEAFF. CDR3 DNA: TGTGCCAGCAAGTTGACAGTGAACACTGAAGCTTTCTTT.

A few counts support this clonotype. V usage is TRBV12-3 or TRBV12-4 and J usage is TRBJ2-3, with TRBD2 identical over 7 bases. Trimming at V came to 1 base and at J to 1 base, leaving 5 bases not matched to a gene. This CDR3 has 16 residues. In nucleotides, the CDR3 is TGTGCCAGCAGTTTAGTCCTAAGCGGGGGCACAGATACGCAGTATTTT. Translating gives CASSLVLSGGTDTQYF.

This clonotype was picked up many times. The chain links TRBV12-3 or TRBV12-4 to TRBJ2-1; 15 nucleotides agree with TRBD2. V lost 7 bases to trimming and J lost 4 bases; unmatched junction nucleotides: 14. The CDR3 consists of 19 residues. The CDR3 sequence is CASTGLAGGPRWWYNEQFF. The CDR3 DNA reads TGTGCCAGCACCGGACTAGCGGGAGGGCCTCGGTGGTGGTACAATGAGCAGTTCTTC.

The chain recombines TRBV5-1 with TRBJ1-2; the D is unclear. The ends were cut back, 0 bases at V and 6 bases at J, with 12 bases in the middle. Germline V gene data show CDR1 as SGHRS and CDR2 as YFSETQ. This CDR3 spans 14 amino acids. CDR3 bases: TGCGCCAGCAGCTTGGCCTCCAGAGGAGATGGCTACACCTTC. The encoded protein is CASSLASRGDGYTF.

This clonotype occurred many times. The V gene is TRBV29-1, the J gene TRBJ2-3; D ambiguous. Germline V gene lookup returns CDR1 SQVTM and CDR2 ANQGSEA. This CDR3 region has 15 residues. V lost 0 bases to trimming and J lost 5 bases, with 15 bases between them. The CDR3 DNA reads as TGCAGCGTTGAAGAGTCGGGCCGGGTTGGAGATACGCAGTATTTT. This sequence encodes CSVEESGRVGDTQYF.

This clonotype was observed a few times. V usage is TRBV6-6 and J usage is TRBJ1-5; D is unresolved. The CDR3 sequence is 12 residues long. V shed 2 bases and J shed 5 bases, with 4 bases lying between them. Per germline, CDR1 MNHNY and CDR2 SVGAGI (reference sequence). CDR3 sequence (DNA): TGTGCCAGCAGTTACGCGTATCAGCCCCAGCATTTT. As protein: CASSYAYQPQHF.

This sequence joins TRBV25-1 and TRBJ2-1; D is possibly TRBD2 (6 bases). V was cut by 4 bases and J by 0 bases, with 13 bases left in between. CDR3 length: 16 residues. Germline CDR1 MGHDK, CDR2 SYGVNS. CDR3 residues: CASSVLTGVSYNEQFF. The DNA for the CDR3 is TGTGCCAGCAGTGTGCTGACGGGAGTCTCCTACAATGAGCAGTTCTTC.

This clonotype showed up just a few times. V gene TRBV15 combines with J gene TRBJ1-1, with D unclear. Between the trimmed V and J ends, which lost 3 bases and 5 bases, there was a span of 16 bases. Germline-derived CDR1 and CDR2 are LNHNV and YYDKDF (reference sequence). The CDR3 covers 15 residues. CDR3 amino acids: CATSSPWGTVTEAFF. CDR3 DNA: TGTGCCACCAGCAGCCCCTGGGGAACGGTAACTGAAGCTTTCTTT.

Only a few counts were recorded for this clonotype. V is TRBV10-3 and J is TRBJ2-3; D may be TRBD2 (5 bases). The CDR3 loop spans 12 amino acids. CDR1 and CDR2 from the germline V gene are ENHRY and SYGVKD. The germline V and J ends were trimmed by 2 bases and 9 bases, with 9 bases remaining between them. In DNA form, the CDR3 reads TGTGCCATCAGTGAGGGGGAGAAGACGCAGTATTTT. Its protein is CAISEGEKTQYF.

The V call is TRBV12-3 or TRBV12-4, the J call TRBJ1-2; D gene unclear. V gave up 3 bases and J gave up 8 bases, with 10 bases separating them. The CDR3 has 12 amino acids. CDR3: CASSLPSGGYTF. The CDR3 DNA follows: TGTGCCAGCAGTTTGCCCTCCGGGGGCTACACCTTC.

The chain uses TRBV12-5 and TRBJ2-3; D call uncertain. Between the trimmed V and J ends, which lost 6 bases and 6 bases, there was a span of 16 bases. Germline V gives CDR1 LGHNT, CDR2 FRNRAP. This CDR3 contains 14 residues. The CDR3 DNA reads TGTGCTAGTGGGGTGGGTACCGTCGGGGATACGCAGTATTTT. Amino acid sequence: CASGVGTVGDTQYF.

This chain links TRBV12-3 or TRBV12-4 with TRBJ1-3; 10 positions agree with TRBD1. The length of the CDR3 is 18 residues. After removal of 6 bases from V and 1 base from J, the junction contained 12 bases not matched to a gene. The CDR3 DNA is TGTGCCAGCAGGAGACTTAGACAGGGGGCAGTATCTGGAAACACCATATATTTT. Its protein product is CASRRLRQGAVSGNTIYF.

This clonotype was recorded a few times. This chain uses TRBV19 with TRBJ1-1; D uncertain. There are 15 residues in the CDR3. Looked up from germline, CDR1 is LNHDA and CDR2 is SQIVND (reference sequence). V was pared by 3 bases and J by 6 bases, with 17 bases between. The CDR3 DNA reads TGTGCCAGTAGTATCGGGTCCGGGATGGTGGCTGAAGCTTTCTTT. This gives the protein CASSIGSGMVAEAFF.

This chain links TRBV11-2 with TRBJ2-1, with D unclear. This CDR3 has 12 amino acids. V lost 1 base, J lost 9 bases, and 7 bases lay in between. Germline CDR1 is SGHAT and CDR2 is FQNNGV. The CDR3 region has the DNA TGTGCCAGCAGCTTAGGAGCTAGTGAGCAGTTCTTC. This gives the protein CASSLGASEQFF.

This clonotype was seen a few times. V gene TRBV12-3 or TRBV12-4 combines with J gene TRBJ1-1, with D possibly TRBD1 on 5 matching bases. This CDR3 has 15 residues. V was clipped by 5 bases and J by 4 bases, with 17 bases between them. This CDR3 is CASSQNSGLGTEAFF. The DNA of the CDR3 is TGTGCCAGCAGTCAAAACTCAGGGTTGGGCACTGAAGCTTTCTTT.

In this sample, this clonotype turned up a few times. The genes are TRBV5-5 and TRBJ2-2; TRBD1 aligns across 9 bases. In germline, CDR1 is SGHKS, CDR2 YYEKEE (reference sequence). Trimming removed 4 bases from V and 5 bases from J; junction bases left unmatched: 6. The CDR3 has 15 amino acids. CDR3 DNA sequence: TGTGCCAGCAGCCCGGGACAGGGTGTTACCGGGGAGCTGTTTTTT. It is translated as CASSPGQGVTGELFF.

V gene TRBV11-2 combines with J gene TRBJ2-2; D uncertain. The CDR3 extends over 14 amino acids. The V gene lost 4 bases and the J gene lost 6 bases, with 12 bases spanning the gap. Germline CDR1 SGHAT, CDR2 FQNNGV. DNA of the CDR3: TGTGCCAGCAGCTCCGGCCGGTACCCCGGGGAGCTGTTTTTT. Encoded protein: CASSSGRYPGELFF. The whole variable domain, remainder taken from reference TRBV11-2 and TRBJ2-2, is EAGVAQSPRYKIIEKRQSVAFWCNPISGHATLYWYQQILGQGPKLLIQFQNNGVVDDSQLPKDRFSAERLKGVDSTLKIQPAKLEDSAVYLCASSSGRYPGELFFGEGSRLTVL.

CDR3 in DNA: TGTGCCAGCAGTGATGGGGGTGGACAGGATTACACAGATACGCAGTATTTT. Amino acid sequence: CASSDGGGQDYTDTQYF. The V call is TRBV25-1, the J call TRBJ2-3, with 7 bases that match TRBD1. This CDR3 contains 17 residues. The germline gives CDR1 MGHDK, CDR2 SYGVNS. After removal of 3 bases from V and 2 bases from J, the junction contained 11 bases not matched to a gene.

The chain joins TRBV7-9 to TRBJ2-1; 7 nucleotides align to TRBD2. The CDR3 extends over 16 amino acids. CDR1 and CDR2 from the germline V gene are SEHNR and FQNEAQ (reference sequence). Trimming at V came to 4 bases and at J to 5 bases, leaving 11 bases not matched to a gene. In nucleotides, the CDR3 is TGTGCCAGCAGCTCTACTAGCGCCCGGCTTGACAATGAGCAGTTCTTC. Its translation is CASSSTSARLDNEQFF. Full variable domain (rest looked up from reference TRBV7-9 and TRBJ2-1): DTGVSQNPRHKITKRGQNVTFRCDPISEHNRLYWYRQTLGQGPEFLTYFQNEAQLEKSRLLSDRFSAERPKGSFSTLEIQRTEQGDSAMYLCASSSTSARLDNEQFFGPGTRLTVL.

The chain has TRBV6-5 and TRBJ2-5; D not certain. Deletions cut 0 bases from V and 6 bases from J, with 8 bases between. The CDR3 is made up of 13 amino acids. The germline V gene has CDR1 MNHEY and CDR2 SVGAGI. CDR3 loop: CASSYSKGQTQYF. The CDR3 DNA sequence: TGTGCCAGCAGTTACTCGAAGGGTCAGACCCAGTACTTC.

V is TRBV7-6 and J is TRBJ2-3; D unresolved. The CDR3 covers 15 residues. The germline V gene has CDR1 SGHVS and CDR2 FNYEAQ. Trimming removed 1 base from V and 8 bases from J, with 16 bases in between. CDR3 sequence reads: CASSLGGTSFSTQYF. The CDR3 bases are TGTGCCAGCAGCTTAGGAGGTACATCTTTCAGTACGCAGTATTTT.

On this clonotype itself: One junction end disagrees with the germline gene, perhaps due to a read error. This chain links TRBV7-3 with TRBJ2-1, with D hard to call. The CDR3 extends over 15 amino acids. Looked up from germline, CDR1 is SGHTA and CDR2 is FQGTGA. The CDR3 nucleotides are TGCGCCAGCAGCCAAGAAACGGGCCTTTACAATGAGCAGTTCTTC. It translates to CASSQETGLYNEQFF.